One TCR beta chain is described in this entry. The data stem from a study of blood T cells in healthy people across ages. Study details: Template-switching capture recovered about one barcoded beta molecule per two T cells.

Peripheral blood samples of around 9.8 milliliters were drawn from each donor. Total RNA was isolated from each sample in quantities of at least 6 micrograms. Looked up from germline, CDR1 is LGHDT and CDR2 is YNNKEL (reference sequence). Trimming took off 0 bases at V and 9 bases at J, with 9 bases between the two ends. The CDR3 has 13 residues. Primers used in a second PCR of about 7 to 11 cycles were a sample-barcoded 5' primer and a J-beta primer mix. All cDNA molecules were each tagged by a template-switch adaptor with 12 random nucleotides. TCRdb fed the 5' RACE reads into MiXCR, producing one record per CDR3 protein. The top ten clones hold approximately 23% of a sample with approximately 770,000 distinct CDR3 sequences, roughly 60% of them seen once.

The genes are TRBV3-1 and TRBJ2-4; unclear D gene. The sequenced sample consisted of blood. This TCR derives from a man aged 25 to 45 in good health. Here the CDR3 reads CASSQDPDGIQYF. DNA for the CDR3: TGTGCCAGCAGCCAAGATCCTGACGGCATTCAGTACTTC. Variable domain in full (rest from reference TRBV3-1 and TRBJ2-4): DTAVSQTPKYLVTQMGNDKSIKCEQNLGHDTMYWYKQDSKKFLKIMFSYNNKELIINETVPNRFSPKSPDKAHLNLHINSLELGDSAVYFCASSQDPDGIQYFGAGTRLSVL.